Described below is a single T cell receptor beta chain sequence and its context. These data originate in a study of blood T cells in healthy people across ages. The germline V gene encodes CDR1 SGHRS and CDR2 YFSETQ. The CDR3 extends over 16 amino acids. The V and J ends lost 0 bases and 9 bases, in that order; junction bases with no gene match: 10. A second about 7 to 11 cycle PCR used barcoded and J-beta primers. TCRdb analysed the 5' RACE reads with MiXCR anew, one entry per CDR3 protein. Of about 800,000 distinct CDR3 sequences in the sample, roughly 25% were seen once. This sample was also put to use in a study of T cells of mothers and their children. That source reports: Second-round PCR products received sample barcodes and 2-4 random nucleotides from the M1S primer.

The sequence was obtained from a boy aged 5-17 years in good health. The chain couples TRBV5-1 to TRBJ2-3; 10 bases are shared with TRBD2. Sequencing input: blood. The CDR3 spells CASSLASSGGHPTQYF. The CDR3 DNA reads as TGCGCCAGCAGCTTGGCGTCTAGCGGGGGTCACCCGACGCAGTATTTT.